These 4 T cell receptor beta chains share one sample of origin, sequenced in a study of cytomegalovirus exposure and HLA in healthy donors. It was with 60 Vbeta and 13 Jbeta primers that the PCR ran. The protocol was immunoSEQ multiplex PCR, while the TCRdb copy is restricted to in-frame clones and leaves out a portion. Here the sample spans some 200,000 clones, approximately 70% being singletons. What was sequenced was PBMCs. These receptor sequences come from a man in his forties or fifties in good health and CMV-seropositive.

The V call is TRBV6-5, the J call TRBJ1-1; D might be TRBD1 (5 bases). Trimming removed 2 bases from V and 4 bases from J, with 14 bases in between. Germline lookup yields CDR1 MNHEY and CDR2 SVGAGI. This CDR3 is built from 15 residues. The CDR3 spells CASSYRDWGVTEAFF. CDR3 nucleotide sequence: TGTGCCAGCAGTTACAGGGACTGGGGGGTCACTGAAGCTTTCTTT.

The chain combines TRBV19 with TRBJ1-1, with 8 positions matching TRBD1. This CDR3 contains 13 residues. CDR1 and CDR2 (germline): LNHDA, SQIVND (reference sequence). V dropped 3 bases and J dropped 11; count of bases not matched to a gene: 8. This CDR3 reads CASSIPGQAWAFF. The CDR3 nucleotides are TGTGCCAGTAGTATTCCGGGACAGGCGTGGGCTTTCTTT.

This clone has only a few counts. This chain connects TRBV29-1 to TRBJ2-3; D is uncertain. V was trimmed by 4 bases and J by 6 bases, leaving 8 bases between them. The CDR3 runs to 11 residues. Germline CDR1 SQVTM, CDR2 ANQGSEA. The CDR3 loop is CSVAILDTQYF. Here the CDR3 DNA reads TGCAGCGTTGCCATTTTGGATACGCAGTATTTT.

V is TRBV5-1 and J is TRBJ1-3, with D maybe TRBD1 (6 bases). CDR1 is SGHRS, CDR2 YFSETQ, per germline. V dropped 3 bases and J dropped 0 bases, with 13 bases sitting between them. The CDR3 runs to 16 residues. CDR3 in DNA: TGCGCCAGCAGCTGGGTTACAGGGAGCTCTGGAAACACCATATATTTT. Residues: CASSWVTGSSGNTIYF.